This T cell receptor beta chain was sequenced for a study of CD8 T cells in Susac syndrome. CDR3 length: 15 residues. Germline V lookup: CDR1 SGHTA, CDR2 FQGTGA. V lost 5 bases and J lost 3; bases outside the gene matches: 4. The RNA input was roughly 0.45 to 1 ug, and it was reverse transcribed with random hexamers. In TCRdb, the immunoSEQ multiplex PCR reads were re-called with MiXCR into one record per CDR3 protein. The sample shows about 200,000 distinct CDR3 sequences, 90% to 95% of them seen only once. The V and J genes are TRBV7-3 and TRBJ2-5, with 12 positions matching TRBD2. This clonotype was obtained from a human donor with multiple sclerosis. Sequencing input: CD4+ T cells from PBMCs. The CDR3 loop reads CASSRGLAGEETQYF. CDR3 sequence (DNA): TGTGCCAGCAGCCGGGGACTAGCGGGTGAAGAGACCCAGTACTTC.